Listed below are T cell receptor beta chains from one sample, sequenced in a study of identical twins. TCRdb reprocessed the 5' RACE reads via MiXCR and lists one record per CDR3 protein. The repertoire consists of some 260,000 distinct CDR3 sequences, with over 12% occurring once and the leading ten covering around 9%. The sample taken for sequencing was memory (CD45RO+) T cells sorted from blood. The source of these receptors is a woman under 30 in good health. The CDR3 runs from the conserved cysteine through the conserved F or W. Each record gives: J gene, D gene, clone size, V gene, CDR3 protein, CDR3 DNA. A D gene is named only where the DNA matches it firmly. Clone size appears in some rows only: once, few, many, or a class for an expanded clone.

J gene: TRBJ2-5
D gene: NA
clone size: NA
V gene: TRBV9
CDR3 protein: CASSVAADTRETQYF
CDR3 DNA: TGTGCCAGCAGCGTAGCAGCAGACACAAGAGAGACCCAGTACTTC

J gene: TRBJ1-4
D gene: TRBD1
clone size: NA
V gene: TRBV10-1
CDR3 protein: CASSEQGDEKLFF
CDR3 DNA: TGCGCCAGCAGTGAACAGGGGGACGAAAAACTGTTTTTT

J gene: TRBJ2-5
D gene: NA
clone size: few
V gene: TRBV7-9
CDR3 protein: CASSLGTSSETQYF
CDR3 DNA: TGTGCCAGCAGCTTGGGGACATCGAGCGAGACCCAGTACTTC

J gene: TRBJ2-3
D gene: NA
clone size: NA
V gene: TRBV9
CDR3 protein: CASSVDPTSADTQYF
CDR3 DNA: TGTGCCAGCAGCGTAGACCCAACGAGCGCAGATACGCAGTATTTT

J gene: TRBJ2-2
D gene: TRBD2
clone size: few
V gene: TRBV5-1
CDR3 protein: CASRREGSTGELFF
CDR3 DNA: TGCGCCAGCAGAAGGGAGGGCTCCACCGGGGAGCTGTTTTTT

J gene: TRBJ2-5
D gene: TRBD2
clone size: NA
V gene: TRBV5-6
CDR3 protein: CASSWPLAGGETQYF
CDR3 DNA: TGTGCCAGCAGCTGGCCCCTAGCGGGAGGGGAGACCCAGTACTTC

J gene: TRBJ2-3
D gene: NA
clone size: NA
V gene: TRBV20-1
CDR3 protein: CSAAGGIADTQYF
CDR3 DNA: TGCAGTGCCGCGGGCGGGATTGCAGATACGCAGTATTTT

J gene: TRBJ1-1
D gene: NA
clone size: few
V gene: TRBV29-1
CDR3 protein: CSVGDKGNTEAFF
CDR3 DNA: TGCAGCGTTGGTGACAAGGGGAACACTGAAGCTTTCTTT

J gene: TRBJ1-4
D gene: NA
clone size: many
V gene: TRBV12-3/TRBV12-4
CDR3 protein: CASSRQGPEKLFF
CDR3 DNA: TGTGCCAGCTCACGGCAAGGCCCTGAAAAACTGTTTTTT

J gene: TRBJ2-3
D gene: TRBD2
clone size: NA
V gene: TRBV5-1
CDR3 protein: CASSPGGGTTDTQYF
CDR3 DNA: TGCGCCAGCAGCCCCGGGGGAGGGACCACAGATACGCAGTATTTT